Below are 9 T cell receptor beta chains sequenced from a single sample in a study of T cells in women clearing cervical HPV infection (dated by TCRdb to the late 2010s). Library method: the immunoSEQ multiplex PCR assay. Here the immuneACCESS table is served through TCRdb, limited to in-frame sequences with V and J called. Missing clones are a known gap in these copies; in checked studies unresolved V genes cover under half, and the rest lacks a known reason. This sample's table has entries for about 19,000 clones. The ten largest clones represent roughly a sixth of the sample. Material: blood buffy coat. The receptors originated from a woman between 18 and 70 years old with a cervical HPV16 infection that either progressed to CIN3+ or cleared (not recorded which).

Remarks on this clone: The read halts 3 residues ahead of the CDR3 end, with the missing end drawn from the germline J gene. The chain is built from TRBV5-5 and TRBJ1-6, with 10 bases aligning to TRBD1. With V trimmed by 3 bases and J by 8 bases, 2 bases remained unmatched. CDR3 length: 14 residues. Germline V CDR1 and CDR2: SGHKS, YYEKEE (reference sequence). The sequenced CDR3 bases are TGTGCCAGCAGCTCGACAGGGGGCGATTCACCC. Residues: CASSSTGGDSP. The full CDR3 reads CASSSTGGDSPLHF. Combining the CDR3 with reference TRBV5-5 and TRBJ1-6 gives the whole variable domain DAGVTQSPTHLIKTRGQQVTLRCSPISGHKSVSWYQQVLGQGPQFIFQYYEKEERGRGNFPDRFSARQFPNYSSELNVNALLLGDSALYLCASSSTGGDSPLHFGNGTRLTVT.

Comment on this clone: The DNA ends 3 residues before the CDR3 does, and the rest of the CDR3 is filled in from the germline J gene. The chain joins TRBV7-2 to TRBJ1-2, with D perhaps TRBD1 (5 bases). The germline V gene encodes CDR1 SGHTA and CDR2 FQGNSA. This CDR3 spans 14 amino acids. With 1 base removed from V and 6 bases from J, the gap between germline ends came to 12 bases. Partial CDR3 DNA: TGTGCCAGCAGCTTAGGCAGGGAGGTGGATGGC. Its translation: CASSLGREVDG. The whole CDR3 sequence reads CASSLGREVDGYTF. Full variable domain (missing parts from reference TRBV7-2 and TRBJ1-2): GAGVSQSPSNKVTEKGKDVELRCDPISGHTALYWYRQSLGQGLEFLIYFQGNSAPDKSGLPSDRFSAERTGGSVSTLTIQRTQQEDSAVYLCASSLGREVDGYTFGSGTRLTVV.

By frequency, this clone registers medium-sized. The CDR3 end lies 3 residues beyond the end of the read and is filled in from the germline J gene. V is TRBV6-2 or TRBV6-3 and J is TRBJ2-7, with D unresolved. The CDR3 runs 14 residues. Trimming removed 2 bases from V and 6 bases from J, with 14 bases in between. CDR1 MNHEY and CDR2 SVGEGT come from the germline V gene. The part of the CDR3 DNA that was read is TGTGCCAGCAGTTACACCGAACTACTCCCCGAG. Its translation is CASSYTELLPE. The entire CDR3 protein is CASSYTELLPEQYF.

Points on this clone: From the germline J gene comes the end of the CDR3, since the read stops 3 residues before it. The chain recombines TRBV7-9 with TRBJ2-7, with unresolved D. CDR3 length equals 12 residues. V lost 3 bases, J lost 6 bases, and 9 bases lay in between. In germline, CDR1 is SEHNR, CDR2 FQNEAQ (reference sequence). The sequenced CDR3 bases are TGTGCCAGCAGCTTCGGCGACTCCGAG. Protein product: CASSFGDSE. The CDR3 as a whole reads CASSFGDSEQYF.

About this clone itself: Coverage ceases 3 residues before the CDR3 finishes, and the germline J gene fills in the end. This chain uses TRBV30 with TRBJ2-5; 11 bases fit TRBD2. Trimming removed 1 base from V and 5 bases from J; junction bases left unmatched: 3. This CDR3 has 14 residues. The germline V gene encodes CDR1 GTSNPN and CDR2 SVGIG (reference sequence). CDR3 DNA, as far as it was read: TGTGCCTGGAGTGCTCCTAGCGGGGGGGAGACC. It translates to CAWSAPSGGET. The whole CDR3 is CAWSAPSGGETQYF.

With regard to this clone: The read terminates 3 residues before the CDR3 end, so the remaining end is supplied by the germline J gene. The gene calls are TRBV5-1 and TRBJ1-2; 7 nucleotides align to TRBD1. This CDR3 comprises 15 residues. The germline gives CDR1 SGHRS, CDR2 YFSETQ. V lost 4 bases, J lost 5 bases, and 11 bases stayed unmatched. Incomplete CDR3 DNA: TGCGCCAGCAGCAATCAGGGGGGACGGGGTTATGGC. Residues: CASSNQGGRGYG. The whole CDR3 protein is CASSNQGGRGYGYTF.

The CDR3 region is CASSFGRGYEQYF. The CDR3 bases that were read are TGTGCCAGCAGTTTCGGCAGGGGCTACGAG. The rearrangement uses TRBV27 and TRBJ2-7; tentative D call: TRBD1 (6 bases). The read terminates 3 residues ahead of where the CDR3 ends, so the germline J gene completes it. V lost 3 bases to trimming and J lost 3 bases, with 9 bases between them. The CDR3 runs to 13 residues. The V gene's germline CDR1 is MNHEY and CDR2 SMNVEV (reference sequence).

A remark on this clone: The CDR3 end lies 3 residues beyond the end of the read and is filled in from the germline J gene. The V and J genes are TRBV7-2 and TRBJ1-2; the D gene is possibly TRBD1 (6 bases). Germline CDR1 SGHTA, CDR2 FQGNSA. The CDR3 is 14 residues long. The sequenced part of the CDR3 DNA is TGTGCCACAGTGCGGGACACAGCCTACAATGAC. Its translation: CATVRDTAYND. Given in full, the CDR3 is CATVRDTAYNDYTF.

For this clone: The DNA ends 3 residues before the CDR3 does, and the rest of the CDR3 is filled in from the germline J gene. The chain has TRBV30 and TRBJ2-1; 13 positions agree with TRBD2. The ends lost 5 bases at V and 2 bases at J; junction bases unmatched: 6. CDR3 length: 16 residues. CDR1 is GTSNPN and CDR2 is SVGIG in the germline V gene (reference sequence). The CDR3: CAWGTSGTFAYNEQFF. CDR3 DNA (partial): TGTGCCTGGGGGACTAGCGGGACCTTCGCCTACAATGAG.